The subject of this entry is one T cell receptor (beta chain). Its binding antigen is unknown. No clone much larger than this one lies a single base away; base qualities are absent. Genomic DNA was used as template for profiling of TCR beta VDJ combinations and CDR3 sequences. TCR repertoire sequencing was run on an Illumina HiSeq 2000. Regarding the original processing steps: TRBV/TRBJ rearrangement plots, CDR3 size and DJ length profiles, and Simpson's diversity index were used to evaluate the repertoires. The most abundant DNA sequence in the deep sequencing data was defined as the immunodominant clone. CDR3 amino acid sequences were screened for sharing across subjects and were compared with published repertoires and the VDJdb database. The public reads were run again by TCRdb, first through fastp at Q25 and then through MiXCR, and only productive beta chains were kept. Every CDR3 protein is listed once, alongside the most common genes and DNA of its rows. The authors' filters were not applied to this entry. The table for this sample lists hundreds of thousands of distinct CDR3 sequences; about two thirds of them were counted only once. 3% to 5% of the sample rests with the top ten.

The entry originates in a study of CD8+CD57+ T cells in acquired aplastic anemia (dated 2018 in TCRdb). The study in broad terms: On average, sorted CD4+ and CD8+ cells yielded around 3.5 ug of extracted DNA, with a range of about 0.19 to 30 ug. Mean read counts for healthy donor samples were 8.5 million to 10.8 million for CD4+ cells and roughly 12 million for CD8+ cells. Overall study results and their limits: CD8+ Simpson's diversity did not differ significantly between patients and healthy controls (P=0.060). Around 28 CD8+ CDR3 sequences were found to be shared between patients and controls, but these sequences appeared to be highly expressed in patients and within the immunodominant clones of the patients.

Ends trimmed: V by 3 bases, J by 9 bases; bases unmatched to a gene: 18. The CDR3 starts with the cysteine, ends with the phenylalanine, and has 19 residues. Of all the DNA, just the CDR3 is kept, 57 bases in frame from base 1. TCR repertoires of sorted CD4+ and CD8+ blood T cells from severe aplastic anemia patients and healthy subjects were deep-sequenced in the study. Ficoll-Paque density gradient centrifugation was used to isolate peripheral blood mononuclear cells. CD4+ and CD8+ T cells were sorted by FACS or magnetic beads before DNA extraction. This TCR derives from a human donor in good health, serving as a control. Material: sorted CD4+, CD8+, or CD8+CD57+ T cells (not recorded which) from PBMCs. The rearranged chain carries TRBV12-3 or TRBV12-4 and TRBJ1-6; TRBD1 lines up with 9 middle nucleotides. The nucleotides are TGTGCCAGCAGTTTTAGCGGGACAGGGTATCTTGATGGGAGTTCACCCCTCCACTTT. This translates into CASSFSGTGYLDGSSPLHF.